This T cell receptor beta chain emerged from a study of T cells after yellow fever vaccination. Study-wide results and caveats: Re-detected after boosting: most primary clones, approximately 97% of CD4 and roughly 88% of CD8. Abundant bulk-derived clonotypes could contaminate FACS-sorted repertoires. Although most clonotypes did not, a small share appeared in both CD4 and CD8 compartments.

V lost 1 base, J lost 5 bases, and 20 bases stayed unmatched. Germline CDR1 is ENHRY and CDR2 is SYGVKD. This CDR3 is 22 amino acids long. As for this clonotype: The antigen remains unidentified.

For TCR, cDNA came from 5'RACE template switching, which added a universal primer site and UMIs. Each CDR3 protein is one row after TCRdb ran MiXCR on the 5' RACE reads. The table includes just under 600,000 distinct CDR3 sequences, about 13% detected once. Sample: PBMCs, taken on the day of the yellow fever booster vaccination. The chain combines TRBV10-3 with TRBJ2-2; 12 bases line up with TRBD2. The TCR sequence derives from a young man who received the YFV17D yellow fever vaccine. The CDR3 region is CAISEWDRTSGIRPRGTGELFF. The CDR3 coding sequence is TGTGCCATCAGTGAGTGGGATCGGACTAGCGGGATCCGGCCGCGAGGGACCGGGGAGCTGTTTTTT.